This TCR beta chain was identified in a study of blood T cell repertoires in COVID-19. Study-level background: There were acute and convalescent COVID-19 samples, and they came from the United States, Italy and Spain.

Germline loops: CDR1 MNHEY, CDR2 SMNVEV (reference sequence). V shed 4 bases and J 6 bases; nucleotides not matched to a gene: 4. The CDR3 covers 15 residues. Authors' analysis steps: Scientists estimated how many nucleated cells there were by amplifying reference gene primers. Profiling relied on immunoSEQ multiplex PCR, and the TCRdb table lists in-frame clones only, not all of them. V and J calls and clone size are given by that table; D and trimming were obtained from the DNA. The table has roughly 350,000 clones, 75% to 90% seen once. Enrollment of patients from Seattle took place during active infection, with longitudinal follow-up.

The V and J genes are TRBV27 and TRBJ2-7, with 15 nucleotides matching TRBD2. Sequencing was done on a sample of peripheral blood. The sequence came from a woman in her fifties or sixties with COVID-19, enrolled during active disease. The chain's CDR3 is CASSSLGLAGGEQYF. As DNA, the CDR3 is TGTGCCAGCAGTTCCCTGGGACTAGCGGGAGGCGAGCAGTACTTC.